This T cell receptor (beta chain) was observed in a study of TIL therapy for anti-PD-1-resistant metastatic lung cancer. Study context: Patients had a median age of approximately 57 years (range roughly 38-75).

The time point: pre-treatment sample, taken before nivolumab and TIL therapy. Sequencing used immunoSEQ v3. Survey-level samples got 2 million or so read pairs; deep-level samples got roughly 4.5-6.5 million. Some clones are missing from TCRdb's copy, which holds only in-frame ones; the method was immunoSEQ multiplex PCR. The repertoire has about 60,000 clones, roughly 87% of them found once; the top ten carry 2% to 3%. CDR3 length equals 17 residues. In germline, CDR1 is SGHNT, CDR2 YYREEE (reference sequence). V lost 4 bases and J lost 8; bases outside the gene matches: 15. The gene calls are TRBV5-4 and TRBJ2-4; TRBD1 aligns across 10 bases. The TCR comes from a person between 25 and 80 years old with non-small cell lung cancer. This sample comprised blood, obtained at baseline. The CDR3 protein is CASSRGGGQGTIHIQYF. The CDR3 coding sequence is TGTGCCAGCAGCCGTGGTGGGGGACAGGGGACCATTCACATTCAGTACTTC.